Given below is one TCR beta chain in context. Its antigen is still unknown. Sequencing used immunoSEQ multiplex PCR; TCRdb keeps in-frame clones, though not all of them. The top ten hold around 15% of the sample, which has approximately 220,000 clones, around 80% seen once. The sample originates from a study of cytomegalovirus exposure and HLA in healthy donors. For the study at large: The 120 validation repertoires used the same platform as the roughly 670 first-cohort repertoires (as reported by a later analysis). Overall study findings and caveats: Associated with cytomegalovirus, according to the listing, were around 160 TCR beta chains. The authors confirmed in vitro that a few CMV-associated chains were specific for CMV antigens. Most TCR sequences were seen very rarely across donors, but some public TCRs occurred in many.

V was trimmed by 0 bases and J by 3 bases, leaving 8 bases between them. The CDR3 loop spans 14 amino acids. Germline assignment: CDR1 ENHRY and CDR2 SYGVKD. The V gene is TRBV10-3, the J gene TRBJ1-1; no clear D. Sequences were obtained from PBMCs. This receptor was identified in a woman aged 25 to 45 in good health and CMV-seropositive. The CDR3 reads CAISESVQDTEAFF. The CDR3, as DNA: TGTGCCATCAGTGAGTCAGTCCAAGACACTGAAGCTTTCTTT.